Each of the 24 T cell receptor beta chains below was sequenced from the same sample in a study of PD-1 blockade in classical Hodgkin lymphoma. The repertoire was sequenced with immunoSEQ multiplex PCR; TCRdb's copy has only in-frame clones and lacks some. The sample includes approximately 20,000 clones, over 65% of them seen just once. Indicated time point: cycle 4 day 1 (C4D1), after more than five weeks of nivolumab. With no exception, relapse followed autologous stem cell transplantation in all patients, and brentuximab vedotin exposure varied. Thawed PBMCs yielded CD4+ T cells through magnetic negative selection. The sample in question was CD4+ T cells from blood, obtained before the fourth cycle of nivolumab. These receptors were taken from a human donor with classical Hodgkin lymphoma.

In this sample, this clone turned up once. The CDR3 is CASSRGLAGPGELFF. CDR3 sequence (DNA): TGTGCCAGTAGCCGGGGACTAGCGGGCCCCGGGGAGCTGTTTTTT. The V call is TRBV19, the J call TRBJ2-2; TRBD2 matches 12 bases. The CDR3 is 15 amino acids. The V gene end was trimmed by 6 bases and the J gene end by 6 bases; junction bases not matched to a gene: 5. Germline V gene data show CDR1 as LNHDA and CDR2 as SQIVND (reference sequence). Full variable domain (rest looked up from reference TRBV19 and TRBJ2-2): DGGITQSPKYLFRKEGQNVTLSCEQNLNHDAMYWYRQDPGQGLRLIYYSQIVNDFQKGDIAEGYSVSREKKESFPLTVTSAQKNPTAFYLCASSRGLAGPGELFFGEGSRLTVL.

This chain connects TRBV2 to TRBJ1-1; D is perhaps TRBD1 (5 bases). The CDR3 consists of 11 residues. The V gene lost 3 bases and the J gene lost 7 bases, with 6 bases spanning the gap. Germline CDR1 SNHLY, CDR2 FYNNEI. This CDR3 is CASSDQGEAFF. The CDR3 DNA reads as TGTGCCAGCAGTGATCAGGGTGAAGCTTTCTTT.

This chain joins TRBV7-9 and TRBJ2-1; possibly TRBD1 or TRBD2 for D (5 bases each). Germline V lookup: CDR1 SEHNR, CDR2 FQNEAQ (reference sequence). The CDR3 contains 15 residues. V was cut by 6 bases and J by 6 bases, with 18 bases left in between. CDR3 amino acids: CASRRPGTPINEQFF. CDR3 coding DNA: TGTGCCAGCAGGCGACCCGGGACCCCCATCAATGAGCAGTTCTTC. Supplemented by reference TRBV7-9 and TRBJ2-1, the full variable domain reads DTGVSQNPRHKITKRGQNVTFRCDPISEHNRLYWYRQTLGQGPEFLTYFQNEAQLEKSRLLSDRFSAERPKGSFSTLEIQRTEQGDSAMYLCASRRPGTPINEQFFGPGTRLTVL.

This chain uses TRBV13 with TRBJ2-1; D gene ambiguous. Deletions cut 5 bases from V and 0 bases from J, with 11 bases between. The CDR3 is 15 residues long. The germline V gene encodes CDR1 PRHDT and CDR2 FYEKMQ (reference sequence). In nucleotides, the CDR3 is TGTGCCAGCAGCCCATACAAGAGCTCCTACAATGAGCAGTTCTTC. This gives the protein CASSPYKSSYNEQFF.

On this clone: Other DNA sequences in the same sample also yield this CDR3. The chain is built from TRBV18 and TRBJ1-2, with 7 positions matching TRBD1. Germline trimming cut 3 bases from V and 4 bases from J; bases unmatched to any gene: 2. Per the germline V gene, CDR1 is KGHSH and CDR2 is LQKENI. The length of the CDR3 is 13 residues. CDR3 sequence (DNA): TGTGCCAGCTCACCGGGGACAGCCTATGGCTACACCTTC. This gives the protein CASSPGTAYGYTF.

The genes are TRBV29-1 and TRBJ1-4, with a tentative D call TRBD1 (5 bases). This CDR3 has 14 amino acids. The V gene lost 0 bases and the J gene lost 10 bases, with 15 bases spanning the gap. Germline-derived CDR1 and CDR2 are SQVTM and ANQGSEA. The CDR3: CSVEDKSGGGKLFF. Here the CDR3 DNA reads TGCAGCGTTGAAGATAAGAGTGGCGGGGGAAAACTGTTTTTT. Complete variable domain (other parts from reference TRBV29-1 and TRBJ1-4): SAVISQKPSRDICQRGTSLTIQCQVDSQVTMMFWYRQQPGQSLTLIATANQGSEATYESGFVIDKFPISRPNLTFSTLTVSNMSPEDSSIYLCSVEDKSGGGKLFFGSGTQLSVL.

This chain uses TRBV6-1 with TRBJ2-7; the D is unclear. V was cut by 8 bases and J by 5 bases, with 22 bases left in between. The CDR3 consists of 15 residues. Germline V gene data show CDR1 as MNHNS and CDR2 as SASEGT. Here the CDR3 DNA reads TGTGCCAGCGGAACCTCGTGGACGGTTAAGGACGAGCAGTACTTC. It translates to CASGTSWTVKDEQYF.

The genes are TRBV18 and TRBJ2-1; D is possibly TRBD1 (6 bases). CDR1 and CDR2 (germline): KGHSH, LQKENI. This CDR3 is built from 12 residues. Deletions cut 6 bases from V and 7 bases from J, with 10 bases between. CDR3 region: CASSLQGNEQFF. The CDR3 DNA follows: TGTGCCAGCTCGCTGCAGGGGAATGAGCAGTTCTTC.

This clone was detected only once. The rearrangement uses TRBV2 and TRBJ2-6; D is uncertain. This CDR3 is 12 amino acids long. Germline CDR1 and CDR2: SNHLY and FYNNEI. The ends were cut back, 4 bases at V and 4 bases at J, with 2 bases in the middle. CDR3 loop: CASSAGANVLTF. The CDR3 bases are TGTGCCAGCAGTGCCGGGGCCAACGTCCTGACTTTC.

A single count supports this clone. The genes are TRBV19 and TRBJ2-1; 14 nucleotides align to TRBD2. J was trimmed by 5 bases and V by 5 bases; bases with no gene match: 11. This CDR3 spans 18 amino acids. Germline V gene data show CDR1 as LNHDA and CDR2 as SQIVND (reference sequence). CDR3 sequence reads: CASSLNSGTSGRDNEQFF. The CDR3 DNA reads TGTGCCAGTAGTTTAAATTCAGGGACTAGCGGGAGAGACAATGAGCAGTTCTTC.

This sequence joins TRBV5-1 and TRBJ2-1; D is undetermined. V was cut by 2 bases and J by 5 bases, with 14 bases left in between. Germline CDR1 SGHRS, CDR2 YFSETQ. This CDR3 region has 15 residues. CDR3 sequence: CASSFPNDRNNEQFF. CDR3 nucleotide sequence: TGCGCCAGCAGCTTTCCCAACGATAGGAACAATGAGCAGTTCTTC.

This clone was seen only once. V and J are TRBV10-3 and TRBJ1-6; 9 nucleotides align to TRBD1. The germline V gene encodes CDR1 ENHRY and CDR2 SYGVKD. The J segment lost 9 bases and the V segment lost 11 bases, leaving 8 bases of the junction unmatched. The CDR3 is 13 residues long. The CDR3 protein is CAVGTGMASPLHF. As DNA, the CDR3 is TGTGCCGTTGGGACAGGGATGGCTTCACCCCTCCACTTT.

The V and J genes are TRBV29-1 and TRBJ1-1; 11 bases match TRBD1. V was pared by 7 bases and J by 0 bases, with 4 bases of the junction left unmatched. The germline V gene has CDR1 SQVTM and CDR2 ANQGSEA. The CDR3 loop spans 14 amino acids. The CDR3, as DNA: TGCAGCGCGGACAGGGGGCTCGTGAACACTGAAGCTTTCTTT. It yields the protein CSADRGLVNTEAFF.

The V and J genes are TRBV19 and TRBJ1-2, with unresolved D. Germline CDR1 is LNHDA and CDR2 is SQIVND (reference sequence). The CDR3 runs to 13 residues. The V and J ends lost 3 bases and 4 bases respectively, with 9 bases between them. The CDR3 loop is CASSMGGSYGYTF. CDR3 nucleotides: TGTGCCAGTAGTATGGGAGGAAGCTATGGCTACACCTTC.

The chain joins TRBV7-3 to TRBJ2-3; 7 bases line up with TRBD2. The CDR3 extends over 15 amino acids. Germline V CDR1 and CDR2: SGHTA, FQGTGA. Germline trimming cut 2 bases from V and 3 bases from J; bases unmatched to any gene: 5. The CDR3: CASSLGPGGTDTQYF. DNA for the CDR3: TGTGCCAGCAGCTTAGGTCCGGGAGGTACAGATACGCAGTATTTT.

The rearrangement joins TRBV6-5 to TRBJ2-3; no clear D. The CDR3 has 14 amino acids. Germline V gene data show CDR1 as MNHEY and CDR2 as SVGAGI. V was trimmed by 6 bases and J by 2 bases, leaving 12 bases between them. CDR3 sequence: CASSLGVDTDTQYF. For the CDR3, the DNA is TGTGCCAGCAGCCTAGGAGTCGACACAGATACGCAGTATTTT.

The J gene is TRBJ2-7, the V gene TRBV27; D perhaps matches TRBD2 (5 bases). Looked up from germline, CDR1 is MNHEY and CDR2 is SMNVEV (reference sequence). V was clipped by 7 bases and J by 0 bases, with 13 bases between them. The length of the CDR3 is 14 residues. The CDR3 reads CASTPRRSSYEQYF. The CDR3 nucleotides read TGTGCCAGCACCCCGCGGAGGAGCTCCTACGAGCAGTACTTC.

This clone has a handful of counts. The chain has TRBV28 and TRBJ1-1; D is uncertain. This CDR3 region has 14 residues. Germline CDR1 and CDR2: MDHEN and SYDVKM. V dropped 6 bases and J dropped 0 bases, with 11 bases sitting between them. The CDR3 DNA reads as TGTGCCAGCAGCTCCGGTCAGTTGAACACTGAAGCTTTCTTT. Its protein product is CASSSGQLNTEAFF.

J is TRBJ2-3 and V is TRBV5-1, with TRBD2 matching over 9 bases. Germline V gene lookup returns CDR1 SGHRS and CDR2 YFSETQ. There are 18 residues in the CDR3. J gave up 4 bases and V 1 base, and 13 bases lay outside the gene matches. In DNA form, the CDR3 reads TGCGCCAGCAGCTTGAATCTCATCGTGGGACTAGCCCCAGATACGCAGTATTTT. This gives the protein CASSLNLIVGLAPDTQYF.

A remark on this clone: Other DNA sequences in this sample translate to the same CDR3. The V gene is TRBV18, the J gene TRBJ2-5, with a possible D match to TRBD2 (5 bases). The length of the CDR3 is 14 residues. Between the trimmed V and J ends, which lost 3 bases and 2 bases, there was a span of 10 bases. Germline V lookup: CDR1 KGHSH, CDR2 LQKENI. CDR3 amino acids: CASSPLPGQETQYF. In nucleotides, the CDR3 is TGTGCCAGCTCACCCCTTCCGGGACAAGAGACCCAGTACTTC. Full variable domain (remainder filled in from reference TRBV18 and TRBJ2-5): NAGVMQNPRHLVRRRGQEARLRCSPMKGHSHVYWYRQLPEEGLKFMVYLQKENIIDESGMPKERFSAEFPKEGPSILRIQQVVRGDSAAYFCASSPLPGQETQYFGPGTRLLVL.

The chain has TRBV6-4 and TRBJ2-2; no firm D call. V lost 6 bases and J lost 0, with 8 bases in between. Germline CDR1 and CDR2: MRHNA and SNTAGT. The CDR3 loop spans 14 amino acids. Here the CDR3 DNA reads TGTGCCAGCAGAGAGCAATCGAACACCGGGGAGCTGTTTTTT. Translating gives CASREQSNTGELFF.

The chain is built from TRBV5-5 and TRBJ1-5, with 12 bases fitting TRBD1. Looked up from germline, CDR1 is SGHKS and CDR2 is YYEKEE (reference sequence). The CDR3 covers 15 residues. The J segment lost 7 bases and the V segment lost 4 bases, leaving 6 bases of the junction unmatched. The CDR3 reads CASSRGQGAGQPQHF. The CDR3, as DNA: TGTGCCAGCAGCAGGGGACAGGGGGCTGGGCAGCCCCAGCATTTT.

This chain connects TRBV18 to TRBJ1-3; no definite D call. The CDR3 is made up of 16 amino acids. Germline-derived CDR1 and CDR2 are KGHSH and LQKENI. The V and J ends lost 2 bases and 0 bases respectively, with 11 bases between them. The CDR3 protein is CASSPSAEYSGNTIYF. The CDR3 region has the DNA TGTGCCAGCTCACCAAGCGCGGAATACTCTGGAAACACCATATATTTT.

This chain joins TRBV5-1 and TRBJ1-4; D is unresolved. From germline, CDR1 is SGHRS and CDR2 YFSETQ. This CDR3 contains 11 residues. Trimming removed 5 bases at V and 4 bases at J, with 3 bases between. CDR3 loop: CASRNNEKLFF. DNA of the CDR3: TGCGCCAGCAGAAATAATGAAAAACTGTTTTTT.